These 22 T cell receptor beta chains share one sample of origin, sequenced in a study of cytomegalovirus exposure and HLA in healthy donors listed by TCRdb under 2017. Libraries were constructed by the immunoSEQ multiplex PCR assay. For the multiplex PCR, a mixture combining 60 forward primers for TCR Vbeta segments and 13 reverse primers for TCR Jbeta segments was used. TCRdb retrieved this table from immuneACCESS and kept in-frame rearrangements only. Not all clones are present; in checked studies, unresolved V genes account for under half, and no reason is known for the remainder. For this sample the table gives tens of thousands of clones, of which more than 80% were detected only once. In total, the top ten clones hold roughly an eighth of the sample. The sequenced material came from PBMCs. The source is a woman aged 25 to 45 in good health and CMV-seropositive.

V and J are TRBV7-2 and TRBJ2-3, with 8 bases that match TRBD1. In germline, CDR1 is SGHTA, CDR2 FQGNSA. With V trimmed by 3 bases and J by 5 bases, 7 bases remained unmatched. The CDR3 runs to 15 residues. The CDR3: CASSFPDRGIDTQYF. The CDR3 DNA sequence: TGTGCCAGCAGCTTCCCAGACAGGGGAATAGATACGCAGTATTTT.

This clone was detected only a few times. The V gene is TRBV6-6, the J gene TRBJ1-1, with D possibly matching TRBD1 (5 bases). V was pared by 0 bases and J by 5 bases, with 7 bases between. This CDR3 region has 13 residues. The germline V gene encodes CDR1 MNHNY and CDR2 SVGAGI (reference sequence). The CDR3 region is CASSYSGGTEAFF. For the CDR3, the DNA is TGTGCCAGCAGTTACTCGGGGGGGACTGAAGCTTTCTTT.

The CDR3 sequence: CASGRDRGVSEQFF. The CDR3 DNA reads as TGTGCCAGCGGCCGGGACAGGGGAGTTAGTGAGCAGTTCTTC. The chain links TRBV4-2 to TRBJ2-1, with 10 nucleotides matching TRBD1. The CDR3 spans 14 residues. Germline V gene lookup returns CDR1 LGHNA and CDR2 YNFKEQ. Trimming cost V 8 bases and J 9 bases; bases outside gene matches: 10.

The CDR3 DNA follows: TGTGCAAGTCGCTCCCGCCTCCGGGTCACGCAGTATTTT. This sequence encodes CASRSRLRVTQYF. V usage is TRBV12-2 and J usage is TRBJ2-3; the table's D gene call, TRBD2, was not cross checked with the DNA. TRBV12-2 is marked as a pseudogene. The length of the CDR3 is 13 residues.

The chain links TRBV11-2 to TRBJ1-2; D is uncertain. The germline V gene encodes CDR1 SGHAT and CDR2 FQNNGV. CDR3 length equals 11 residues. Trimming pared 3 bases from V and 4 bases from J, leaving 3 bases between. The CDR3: CASSFSYGYTF. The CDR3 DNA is TGTGCCAGCAGCTTTAGCTATGGCTACACCTTC.

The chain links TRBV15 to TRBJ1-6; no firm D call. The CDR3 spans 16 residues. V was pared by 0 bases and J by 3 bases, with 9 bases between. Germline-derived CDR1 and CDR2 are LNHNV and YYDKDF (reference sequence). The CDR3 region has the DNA TGTGCCACCAGCAGAGAAAACTCCTTCTATAATTCACCCCTCCACTTT. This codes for CATSRENSFYNSPLHF. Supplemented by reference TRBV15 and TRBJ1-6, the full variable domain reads DAMVIQNPRYQVTQFGKPVTLSCSQTLNHNVMYWYQQKSSQAPKLLFHYYDKDFNNEADTPDNFQSRRPNTSFCFLDIRSPGLGDTAMYLCATSRENSFYNSPLHFGNGTRLTVT.

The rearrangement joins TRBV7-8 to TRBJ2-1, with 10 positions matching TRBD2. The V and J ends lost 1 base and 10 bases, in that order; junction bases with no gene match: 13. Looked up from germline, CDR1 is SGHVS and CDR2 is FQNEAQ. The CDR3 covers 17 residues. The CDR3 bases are TGTGCCAGCAGCTTAGTGATGGGTCTAGCGGGAGTCCACGAGCAGTTCTTC. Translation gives CASSLVMGLAGVHEQFF.

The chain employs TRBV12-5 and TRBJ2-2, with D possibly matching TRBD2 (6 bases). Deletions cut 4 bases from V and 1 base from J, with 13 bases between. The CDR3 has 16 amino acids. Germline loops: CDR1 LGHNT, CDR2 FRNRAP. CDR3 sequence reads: CASGSSRRENTGELFF. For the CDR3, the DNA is TGTGCTAGTGGTTCCAGTCGGCGGGAGAACACCGGGGAGCTGTTTTTT.

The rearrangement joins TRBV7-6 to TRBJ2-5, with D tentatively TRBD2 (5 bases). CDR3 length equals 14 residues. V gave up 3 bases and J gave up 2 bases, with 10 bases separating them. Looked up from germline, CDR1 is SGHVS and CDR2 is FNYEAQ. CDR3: CASSFSLAQETQYF. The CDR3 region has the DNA TGTGCCAGCAGCTTTTCGCTAGCACAAGAGACCCAGTACTTC.

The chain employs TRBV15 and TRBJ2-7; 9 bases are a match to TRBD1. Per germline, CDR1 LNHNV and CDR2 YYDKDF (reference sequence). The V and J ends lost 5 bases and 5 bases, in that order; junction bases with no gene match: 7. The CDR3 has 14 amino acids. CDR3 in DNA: TGTGCCACCAGCCCCCGGACAGGGGAGGACGAGCAGTACTTC. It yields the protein CATSPRTGEDEQYF.

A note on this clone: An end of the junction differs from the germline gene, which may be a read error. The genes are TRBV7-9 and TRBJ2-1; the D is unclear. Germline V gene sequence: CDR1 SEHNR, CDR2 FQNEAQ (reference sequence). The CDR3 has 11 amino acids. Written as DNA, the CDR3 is TGTGCCAGCAGCTCCGACAATGAGCAGTTCTTC. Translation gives CASSSDNEQFF. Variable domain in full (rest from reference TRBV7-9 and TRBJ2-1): DTGVSQNPRHKITKRGQNVTFRCDPISEHNRLYWYRQTLGQGPEFLTYFQNEAQLEKSRLLSDRFSAERPKGSFSTLEIQRTEQGDSAMYLCASSSDNEQFFGPGTRLTVL.

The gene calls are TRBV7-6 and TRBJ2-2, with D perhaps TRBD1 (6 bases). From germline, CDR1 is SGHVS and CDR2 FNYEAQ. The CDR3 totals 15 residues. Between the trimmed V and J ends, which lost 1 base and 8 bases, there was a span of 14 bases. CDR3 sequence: CASSLEGQGKGELFF. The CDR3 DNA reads TGTGCCAGCAGCTTAGAGGGGCAGGGGAAAGGGGAGCTGTTTTTT. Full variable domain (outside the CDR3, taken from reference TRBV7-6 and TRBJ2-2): GAGVSQSPRYKVTKRGQDVALRCDPISGHVSLYWYRQALGQGPEFLTYFNYEAQQDKSGLPNDRFSAERPEGSISTLTIQRTEQRDSAMYRCASSLEGQGKGELFFGEGSRLTVL.

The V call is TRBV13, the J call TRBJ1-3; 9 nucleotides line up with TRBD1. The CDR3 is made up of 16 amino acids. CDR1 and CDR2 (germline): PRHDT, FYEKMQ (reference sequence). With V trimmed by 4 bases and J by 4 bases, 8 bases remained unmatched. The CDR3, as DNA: TGTGCCAGCAGCTCCGGGACAGGGCGAATCGGAAACACCATATATTTT. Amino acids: CASSSGTGRIGNTIYF.

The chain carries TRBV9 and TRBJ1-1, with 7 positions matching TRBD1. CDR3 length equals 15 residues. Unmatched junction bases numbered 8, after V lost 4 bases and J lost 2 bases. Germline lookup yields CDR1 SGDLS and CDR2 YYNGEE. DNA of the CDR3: TGTGCCAGCAGCCTTTCCGGGACAGCCAACACTGAAGCTTTCTTT. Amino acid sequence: CASSLSGTANTEAFF. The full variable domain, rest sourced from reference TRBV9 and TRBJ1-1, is DSGVTQTPKHLITATGQRVTLRCSPRSGDLSVYWYQQSLDQGLQFLIQYYNGEERAKGNILERFSAQQFPDLHSELNLSSLELGDSALYFCASSLSGTANTEAFFGQGTRLTVV.

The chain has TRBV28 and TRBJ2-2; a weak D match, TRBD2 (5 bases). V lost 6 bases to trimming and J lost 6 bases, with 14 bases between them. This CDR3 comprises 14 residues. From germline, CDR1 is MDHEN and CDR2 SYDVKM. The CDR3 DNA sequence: TGTGCCAGCAGCCATCCTCGGGGAGCCGGGGAGCTGTTTTTT. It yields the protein CASSHPRGAGELFF.

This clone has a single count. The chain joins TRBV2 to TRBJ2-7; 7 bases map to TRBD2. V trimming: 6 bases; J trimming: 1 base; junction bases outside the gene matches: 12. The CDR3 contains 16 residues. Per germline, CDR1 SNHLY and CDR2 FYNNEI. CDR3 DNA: TGTGCCAGCAGGGGGAGACTAGCCGACCCTTCCTACGAGCAGTACTTC. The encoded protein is CASRGRLADPSYEQYF.

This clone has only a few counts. CDR3 nucleotides: TGTGCCAGTAGTAGACAGGGGCGAAGTCAGCCCCAGCATTTT. Protein sequence: CASSRQGRSQPQHF. The V gene is TRBV19, the J gene TRBJ1-5, with 8 bases lining up with TRBD1. Per the germline V gene, CDR1 is LNHDA and CDR2 is SQIVND (reference sequence). Unmatched junction bases numbered 5, after V lost 4 bases and J lost 6 bases. This CDR3 has 14 residues.

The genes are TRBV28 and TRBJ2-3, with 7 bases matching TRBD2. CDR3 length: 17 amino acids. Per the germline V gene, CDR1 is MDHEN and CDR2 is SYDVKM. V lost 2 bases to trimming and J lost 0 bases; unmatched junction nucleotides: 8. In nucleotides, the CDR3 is TGTGCCAGCAGTTTAGTGGCGGGAGTCGGGAGCACAGATACGCAGTATTTT. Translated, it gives CASSLVAGVGSTDTQYF.

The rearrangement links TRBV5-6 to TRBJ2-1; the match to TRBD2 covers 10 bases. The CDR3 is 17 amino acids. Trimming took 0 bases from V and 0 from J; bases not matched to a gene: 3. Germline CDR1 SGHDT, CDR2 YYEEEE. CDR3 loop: CASSLGPSGSSYNEQFF. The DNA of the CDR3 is TGTGCCAGCAGCTTGGGTCCTAGCGGGAGCTCCTACAATGAGCAGTTCTTC. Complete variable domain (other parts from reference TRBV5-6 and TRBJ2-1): DAGVTQSPTHLIKTRGQQVTLRCSPKSGHDTVSWYQQALGQGPQFIFQYYEEEERQRGNFPDRFSGHQFPNYSSELNVNALLLGDSALYLCASSLGPSGSSYNEQFFGPGTRLTVL.

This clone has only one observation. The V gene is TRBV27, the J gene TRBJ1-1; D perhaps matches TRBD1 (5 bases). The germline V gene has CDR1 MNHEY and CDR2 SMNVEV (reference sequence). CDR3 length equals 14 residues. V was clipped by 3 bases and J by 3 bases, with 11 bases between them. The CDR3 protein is CASSLGGGDTEAFF. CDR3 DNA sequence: TGTGCCAGCAGTTTGGGGGGAGGGGACACTGAAGCTTTCTTT.

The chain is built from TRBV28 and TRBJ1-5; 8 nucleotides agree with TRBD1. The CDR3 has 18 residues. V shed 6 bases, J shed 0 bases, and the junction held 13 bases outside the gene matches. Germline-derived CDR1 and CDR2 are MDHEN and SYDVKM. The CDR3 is CASRSWTGFGYSNQPQHF. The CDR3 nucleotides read TGTGCCAGCAGGTCCTGGACAGGGTTCGGGTATAGCAATCAGCCCCAGCATTTT.

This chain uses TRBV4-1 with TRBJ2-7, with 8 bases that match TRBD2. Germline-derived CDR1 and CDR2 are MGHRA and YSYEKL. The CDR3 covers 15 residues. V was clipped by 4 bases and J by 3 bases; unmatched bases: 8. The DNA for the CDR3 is TGCGCCAGCAGCCCTAGATCCACTAGCGGCTACGAGCAGTACTTC. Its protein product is CASSPRSTSGYEQYF.